These 31 T cell receptor beta chains originate from one sample sequenced in a study of cytomegalovirus exposure and HLA in healthy donors listed by TCRdb under 2017. The library was produced with the immunoSEQ multiplex PCR assay. A mixture of 60 forward primers for TCR Vbeta segments and 13 reverse primers for TCR Jbeta segments was used in the multiplex PCR. The clones in this table, taken by TCRdb from immuneACCESS, are in-frame only. Not every clone is retained; where verified, under half of the shortfall comes from an unresolved V gene, and the cause of the rest is unknown. In all, the sample holds approximately 170,000 clones, and roughly 77% of those were seen once. The ten largest make up 2.5% to 3.5% of the sample. The sample comprised PBMCs. The receptor set was obtained from a woman in her twenties or thirties in good health and CMV-seropositive.

CDR3 residues: CASSQESNWGSPTGELFF. CDR3 in DNA: TGTGCCAGCAGCCAAGAATCAAACTGGGGCAGCCCCACCGGGGAGCTGTTTTTT. The chain links TRBV4-2 to TRBJ2-2; D is possibly TRBD1 (5 bases). V was shortened by 0 bases and J by 4 bases, with 18 bases between the two germline ends. Germline V gene sequence: CDR1 LGHNA, CDR2 YNFKEQ. The length of the CDR3 is 18 residues.

The CDR3 loop reads CASSKDRGYQPQHF. The CDR3 nucleotides read TGTGCCAGCAGCAAAGACAGGGGTTATCAGCCCCAGCATTTT. The rearrangement links TRBV11-2 to TRBJ1-5, with 8 positions matching TRBD1. Germline assignment: CDR1 SGHAT and CDR2 FQNNGV. The CDR3 is 14 residues long. Trimming removed 5 bases from V and 5 bases from J; junction bases left unmatched: 5.

This chain joins TRBV7-6 and TRBJ2-1, with 8 bases lining up with TRBD2. The germline gives CDR1 SGHVS, CDR2 FNYEAQ. The CDR3 is 15 residues long. Unmatched junction bases numbered 7, after V lost 1 base and J lost 8 bases. CDR3 protein: CASSLGSGTGYEQFF. The CDR3, as DNA: TGTGCCAGCAGCTTAGGTAGCGGGACGGGATATGAGCAGTTCTTC.

In its sample, this clone was seen a few times. The genes are TRBV7-2 and TRBJ1-5; a weak D match, TRBD1 (6 bases). CDR1 is SGHTA and CDR2 is FQGNSA in the germline V gene. There are 15 residues in the CDR3. Deletions cut 1 base from V and 6 bases from J, with 13 bases between. The CDR3 spells CASSLGGGGGQPQHF. CDR3 coding DNA: TGTGCCAGCAGCTTAGGAGGGGGTGGGGGTCAGCCCCAGCATTTT.

CDR3 in amino acids: CASTRAGAYEQYF. The CDR3, as DNA: TGTGCCAGCACCCGAGCGGGGGCCTACGAGCAGTACTTC. The chain carries TRBV7-2 and TRBJ2-7, with 8 bases identical to TRBD2. Germline CDR1 is SGHTA and CDR2 is FQGNSA. The CDR3 has 13 amino acids. V was pared by 7 bases and J by 2 bases, with 4 bases of the junction left unmatched.

The CDR3 protein is CASRGALREQTQYF. CDR3 bases: TGCGCCAGCAGGGGCGCCTTGCGGGAACAGACCCAGTACTTC. V and J are TRBV5-1 and TRBJ2-5; perhaps TRBD2 as D (6 bases). This CDR3 contains 14 residues. The germline V and J ends were trimmed by 5 bases and 6 bases, with 17 bases remaining between them. Germline V gene sequence: CDR1 SGHRS, CDR2 YFSETQ.

This chain joins TRBV6-1 and TRBJ1-5; TRBD1 might be the D (5 bases). Trimming cost V 2 bases and J 6 bases, with 14 bases left between them. Germline assignment: CDR1 MNHNS and CDR2 SASEGT. The CDR3 consists of 15 residues. This CDR3 is CASSEITTGSQPQHF. CDR3 nucleotides: TGTGCCAGCAGTGAAATTACTACAGGAAGTCAGCCCCAGCATTTT.

The chain is built from TRBV5-6 and TRBJ2-7, with no clear D. The V end lost 3 bases, the J end lost 0 bases, and 10 bases lay between the germline ends. CDR1 and CDR2 from the germline V gene are SGHDT and YYEEEE. CDR3 length equals 14 residues. CDR3 residues: CASSSQTYSYEQYF. The CDR3 DNA sequence: TGTGCCAGCAGCTCGCAGACTTACTCCTACGAGCAGTACTTC. Full variable domain (remainder filled in from reference TRBV5-6 and TRBJ2-7): DAGVTQSPTHLIKTRGQQVTLRCSPKSGHDTVSWYQQALGQGPQFIFQYYEEEERQRGNFPDRFSGHQFPNYSSELNVNALLLGDSALYLCASSSQTYSYEQYFGPGTRLTVT.

The gene calls are TRBV2 and TRBJ1-2; the match to TRBD1 covers 7 bases. Germline assignment: CDR1 SNHLY and CDR2 FYNNEI. CDR3 size: 13 residues. Trimming at V came to 3 bases and at J to 2 bases, leaving 0 bases not matched to a gene. This CDR3 reads CASSDRGNYGYTF. CDR3 in DNA: TGTGCCAGCAGTGACAGGGGGAACTATGGCTACACCTTC.

This clone was seen a few times. The J gene is TRBJ2-7, the V gene TRBV4-1; 12 bases line up with TRBD2. Germline values: CDR1 MGHRA, CDR2 YSYEKL. This CDR3 comprises 16 residues. V shed 6 bases and J 5 bases; nucleotides not matched to a gene: 11. The CDR3 nucleotides are TGCGCCAGCAGTGAGTTGACTAGCGGGAGTGAGAACGAGCAGTACTTC. It codes for CASSELTSGSENEQYF.

The genes are TRBV7-9 and TRBJ2-6; 8 bases match TRBD1. The CDR3 is 16 residues long. Trimming removed 3 bases from V and 0 bases from J; junction bases left unmatched: 1. Germline V lookup: CDR1 SEHNR, CDR2 FQNEAQ (reference sequence). CDR3 DNA sequence: TGTGCCAGCAGCTTGACAGGGGACTCTGGGGCCAACGTCCTGACTTTC. Its protein product is CASSLTGDSGANVLTF.

The chain has TRBV7-8 and TRBJ1-5; D remains ambiguous. Germline V gene data show CDR1 as SGHVS and CDR2 as FQNEAQ. The V end lost 2 bases, the J end lost 3 bases, and 11 bases lay between the germline ends. The length of the CDR3 is 15 residues. The CDR3 sequence: CASSLTPGLNQPQHF. The DNA for the CDR3 is TGTGCCAGCAGCTTAACCCCCGGTCTCAATCAGCCCCAGCATTTT.

This chain connects TRBV5-1 to TRBJ2-5, with TRBD1 matching 10 bases. The closer fit of TRBJ2-7 to the DNA end suggests the J call may be wrong. Per the germline V gene, CDR1 is SGHRS and CDR2 is YFSETQ. The CDR3 loop spans 14 amino acids. CDR3 bases: TGCGCCAGCAGCTTTTCGGGACAGGGGTACGAGCAGTACTTC. This translates into CASSFSGQGYEQYF.

This clone showed up just a few times. This chain joins TRBV2 and TRBJ2-2; a possible D gene is TRBD2 (5 bases). V gave up 2 bases and J gave up 6 bases, with 13 bases separating them. CDR3 length: 15 amino acids. Per the germline V gene, CDR1 is SNHLY and CDR2 is FYNNEI. The CDR3 DNA reads as TGTGCCAGCAGTGAATTGGTCCTGAGGGCCGGGGAGCTGTTTTTT. This translates into CASSELVLRAGELFF.

The V gene is TRBV1, the J gene TRBJ1-2; no DNA check was done on the table's D call, TRBD1. TRBV1 is an annotated pseudogene. The CDR3 spans 19 residues. The DNA of the CDR3 is TGCACCAGCAGCCAAGCTCACCCGGGGGGACAGGCTCGGAGCTATGGCTACACCTTC. The encoded protein is CTSSQAHPGGQARSYGYTF.

V usage is TRBV7-9 and J usage is TRBJ1-2, with D unresolved. Looked up from germline, CDR1 is SEHNR and CDR2 is FQNEAQ (reference sequence). This CDR3 contains 14 residues. V was trimmed by 3 bases and J by 4 bases, leaving 12 bases between them. The CDR3 DNA is TGTGCCAGCAGCTTTGGGCTGGCCTTCTATGGCTACACCTTC. It yields the protein CASSFGLAFYGYTF.

This clone was detected only a few times. The chain links TRBV5-1 to TRBJ2-7; 7 nucleotides match TRBD1. This CDR3 has 15 amino acids. Per germline, CDR1 SGHRS and CDR2 YFSETQ. The V gene end was trimmed by 4 bases and the J gene end by 5 bases; junction bases not matched to a gene: 12. CDR3 nucleotides: TGCGCCAGCAGCGCCGTGACAGGGAAATCGAACGAGCAGTACTTC. Amino acid sequence: CASSAVTGKSNEQYF.

A note on this clone: Compared with germline, one end of the junction differs, possibly owing to a read error. V gene TRBV7-9 combines with J gene TRBJ2-2, with 8 bases matching TRBD1. This CDR3 comprises 15 residues. The germline gives CDR1 SEHNR, CDR2 FQNEAQ (reference sequence). In DNA, the CDR3 is TGTTCCAGCACTCTATGGACAGGGCCCACCGGGGAGCTGTTTTTT. This translates into CSSTLWTGPTGELFF.

J is TRBJ2-1 and V is TRBV6-5; the D is unclear. Germline V CDR1 and CDR2: MNHEY, SVGAGI. V was pared by 2 bases and J by 2 bases, with 10 bases between. The CDR3 sequence is 15 residues long. The CDR3 nucleotides are TGTGCCAGCAGTTACCAAATGACAACCTACAATGAGCAGTTCTTC. It encodes CASSYQMTTYNEQFF.

This sequence joins TRBV27 and TRBJ1-2; tentatively, D is TRBD1 (5 bases). Germline V gene sequence: CDR1 MNHEY, CDR2 SMNVEV (reference sequence). This CDR3 spans 14 amino acids. V lost 0 bases, J lost 2 bases, and 7 bases lay in between. CDR3 coding DNA: TGTGCCAGCAGTTTATCTCCAGGGAACTATGGCTACACCTTC. This encodes CASSLSPGNYGYTF.

The chain has TRBV27 and TRBJ2-7; 16 bases are a match to TRBD2. The J segment lost 5 bases and the V segment lost 10 bases, leaving 11 bases of the junction unmatched. CDR1 is MNHEY and CDR2 is SMNVEV in the germline V gene (reference sequence). The length of the CDR3 is 16 residues. CDR3 in amino acids: CATTPGLAGGGDEQYF. The CDR3 DNA reads as TGTGCCACCACTCCGGGACTAGCGGGAGGGGGCGACGAGCAGTACTTC.

J is TRBJ2-1 and V is TRBV6-4, with 12 bases matching TRBD2. V lost 5 bases, J lost 3 bases, and 2 bases stayed unmatched. CDR1 and CDR2 from the germline V gene are MRHNA and SNTAGT. The CDR3 is 15 amino acids. The CDR3 DNA sequence: TGTGCCAGCAGTATGACTAGCGGGGGCTACAATGAGCAGTTCTTC. The encoded protein is CASSMTSGGYNEQFF.

This chain links TRBV6-1 with TRBJ1-3; D perhaps matches TRBD1 (6 bases). Germline-derived CDR1 and CDR2 are MNHNS and SASEGT. This CDR3 is 15 amino acids long. V dropped 4 bases and J dropped 1 base, with 11 bases sitting between them. CDR3 DNA: TGTGCCAGCAGTGTCGGGACATCTTCTGGAAACACCATATATTTT. Protein product: CASSVGTSSGNTIYF.

J is TRBJ1-2 and V is TRBV28; tentatively, D is TRBD1 (5 bases). Germline-derived CDR1 and CDR2 are MDHEN and SYDVKM. The CDR3 consists of 14 residues. Trimming took off 4 bases at V and 8 bases at J, with 17 bases between the two ends. CDR3 residues: CASSSTRTRLGYTF. The CDR3 DNA follows: TGTGCCAGCAGTTCGACAAGGACACGCCTCGGCTACACCTTC.

This clone has more than one count but fewer than ten. V is TRBV5-4 and J is TRBJ2-5, with D possibly being TRBD2 (6 bases). The CDR3 is made up of 14 amino acids. The V and J ends lost 1 base and 3 bases respectively, with 10 bases between them. The germline CDR1 and CDR2 sequences are SGHNT and YYREEE (reference sequence). The CDR3 here is CASSLPGVKETQYF. The DNA for the CDR3 is TGTGCCAGCAGCTTGCCGGGAGTGAAAGAGACCCAGTACTTC.

The chain recombines TRBV28 with TRBJ2-1; 10 bases agree with TRBD2. Germline V gene sequence: CDR1 MDHEN, CDR2 SYDVKM. The CDR3 has 15 residues. Losses at the gene ends were 5 bases for V and 3 bases for J; bases not matched to a gene: 4. The CDR3 DNA reads as TGTGCCAGCAGTCCAACTAGCGGGAACTACAATGAGCAGTTCTTC. This translates into CASSPTSGNYNEQFF.

This chain's CDR3 is CASSVTSGTHTQYF. CDR3 sequence (DNA): TGTGCCAGCAGCGTGACTAGCGGGACCCATACGCAGTATTTT. The chain links TRBV7-2 to TRBJ2-3; TRBD2 agrees at 11 bases. Unmatched junction bases numbered 5, after V lost 5 bases and J lost 7 bases. CDR3 length equals 14 residues. Germline CDR1 reads SGHTA; CDR2 reads FQGNSA.

V gene TRBV5-1 combines with J gene TRBJ1-1; 7 bases match TRBD1. Losses at the gene ends were 7 bases for V and 0 bases for J; bases not matched to a gene: 9. CDR1 and CDR2 (germline): SGHRS, YFSETQ. The CDR3 loop spans 15 amino acids. The CDR3 sequence: CASGPEGALNTEAFF. CDR3 nucleotides: TGCGCCAGCGGCCCCGAGGGGGCCCTGAACACTGAAGCTTTCTTT.

V gene TRBV19 combines with J gene TRBJ1-4; no clear D gene. This CDR3 is 15 amino acids long. V was cut by 4 bases and J by 0 bases, with 9 bases left in between. Germline loops: CDR1 LNHDA, CDR2 SQIVND (reference sequence). The CDR3 here is CASSTATSTNEKLFF. CDR3 DNA sequence: TGTGCCAGTAGTACGGCGACTTCAACTAATGAAAAACTGTTTTTT.

The genes are TRBV4-1 and TRBJ1-4; D perhaps matches TRBD1 (6 bases). Deletions cut 0 bases from V and 8 bases from J, with 16 bases between. From germline, CDR1 is MGHRA and CDR2 YSYEKL. The CDR3 is made up of 16 amino acids. The CDR3 region has the DNA TGCGCCAGCAGCCAAGACGCCCCACAGGGAGAAGAAAAACTGTTTTTT. Its protein is CASSQDAPQGEEKLFF.

V and J are TRBV18 and TRBJ2-7; D might be TRBD2 (5 bases). Per germline, CDR1 KGHSH and CDR2 LQKENI. The CDR3 extends over 13 amino acids. V lost 5 bases to trimming and J lost 5 bases, with 13 bases between them. CDR3 DNA sequence: TGTGCCAGCTCAGGGGAGATTAGAGACGAGCAGTACTTC. Protein product: CASSGEIRDEQYF.